This T cell receptor beta chain derives from a study of shared clonotypes between healthy human individuals. Study outcomes and limitations: Generation probability values for non-shared clonotypes were lower than those for clonotypes shared by all four donors.

Terminally differentiated effector memory CD45RA+ cells were left out of the naive CD8 fraction, which was CD45RO-negative and positively selected for CCR7. Those who donated, Caucasian adults without exception, all lived in Nashville, Tennessee. The CDR3 sequence is 17 residues long. V gave up 3 bases and J gave up 0 bases; unmatched junction bases: 6. Germline CDR1 and CDR2: MDHEN and SYDVKM. TCRdb's copy holds only in-frame clones and misses some; the assay was immunoSEQ multiplex PCR. The sample holds around 2.1 million clones, approximately 94% seen once. In regard to this clone: Its antigen remains unknown.

The receptor was isolated from a man younger than 30 in good health. Some clones in this sample may be carry-over from other donors' samples. Sequencing was performed on naive CD8+ T cells from PBMCs. The chain carries TRBV28 and TRBJ1-5, with 9 bases matching TRBD1. CDR3 amino acids: CASSLWGTGYSNQPQHF. CDR3 coding DNA: TGTGCCAGCAGTTTGTGGGGGACAGGGTATAGCAATCAGCCCCAGCATTTT.